Each of the 13 T cell receptor beta chains below was sequenced from the same sample in a study of vaccination and CD4 T cells after COVID-19. For these receptors, no antigen is known. Treatment in this sample: roughly nine-day PBMC culture with coronavirus spike peptide pools or control peptides (ViraFEST assay). The assay that was used to sequence DNA from cultured CD4+ T cells was the Oncomine TCR Beta short-read assay. TCRdb reanalysed the PCR reads using MiXCR and keeps one entry per CDR3 protein. This table holds 10,000 to 13,000 distinct CDR3 sequences, under 75% found once. Sequenced material: CD4+ T cells from blood, cultured in vitro. Source of these receptors: a human donor who had recovered from COVID-19.

This clonotype was seen more than once but under ten times. The CDR3 DNA sequence: TGTGCCAGCAGGTGGGACAGACAAGAGACCCAGTACTTC. This sequence encodes CASRWDRQETQYF. V gene TRBV6-1 combines with J gene TRBJ2-5, with TRBD1 identical over 7 bases. The CDR3 covers 13 residues. Germline V gene data show CDR1 as MNHNS and CDR2 as SASEGT. The J segment lost 2 bases and the V segment lost 6 bases, leaving 3 bases of the junction unmatched.

The table lists this clonotype with a few counts. The chain employs TRBV28 and TRBJ2-3; weak D call: TRBD1 (7 bases). The germline CDR1 and CDR2 sequences are MDHEN and SYDVKM. CDR3 length: 16 residues. Trimming took 6 bases from V and 2 from J, leaving 18 bases between them. CDR3 coding DNA: TGTGCCAGCAGCCTGACAGGGAGGTTCTTCACAGATACGCAGTATTTT. Encoded protein: CASSLTGRFFTDTQYF. The full variable domain, its missing parts supplied by reference TRBV28 and TRBJ2-3, is DVKVTQSSRYLVKRTGEKVFLECVQDMDHENMFWYRQDPGLGLRLIYFSYDVKMKEKGDIPEGYSVSREKKERFSLILESASTNQTSMYLCASSLTGRFFTDTQYFGPGTRLTVL.

The gene calls are TRBV18 and TRBJ2-1, with TRBD1 matching 9 bases. The CDR3 totals 16 residues. Germline loops: CDR1 KGHSH, CDR2 LQKENI. V was pared by 1 base and J by 0 bases, with 1 base of the junction left unmatched. In nucleotides, the CDR3 is TGTGCCAGCTCACCACGGGACAGGGACTCCTACAATGAGCAGTTCTTC. Translating gives CASSPRDRDSYNEQFF.

This clonotype was counted once. This sequence joins TRBV2 and TRBJ1-2; the match to TRBD1 covers 8 bases. V trimming: 6 bases; J trimming: 8 bases; junction bases outside the gene matches: 11. The V gene's germline CDR1 is SNHLY and CDR2 FYNNEI. The CDR3 loop spans 14 amino acids. The CDR3 DNA reads as TGTGCCAGCAGCCCTGGACAGGGTTCGAGGGGCTACACCTTC. Translation gives CASSPGQGSRGYTF.

The CDR3 spells CASSAGLAGGSETQYF. The DNA for the CDR3 is TGTGCCAGCAGCGCGGGACTAGCGGGAGGTTCTGAGACCCAGTACTTC. The V and J genes are TRBV9 and TRBJ2-5; 15 bases map to TRBD2. The CDR3 totals 16 residues. Germline V gene lookup returns CDR1 SGDLS and CDR2 YYNGEE. The V gene end was trimmed by 3 bases and the J gene end by 5 bases; junction bases not matched to a gene: 5.

V usage is TRBV20-1 and J usage is TRBJ2-7, with TRBD2 matching 10 bases. With V trimmed by 3 bases and J by 3 bases, 8 bases remained unmatched. This CDR3 has 15 amino acids. The germline CDR1 and CDR2 sequences are DFQATT and SNEGSKA (reference sequence). CDR3 loop: CSASLGTSDIYEQYF. The CDR3 DNA follows: TGCAGTGCTAGTCTCGGGACTAGCGATATCTACGAGCAGTACTTC.

J is TRBJ2-5 and V is TRBV7-3, with D possibly being TRBD2 (7 bases). Deletions cut 8 bases from V and 2 bases from J, with 24 bases between. The germline V gene encodes CDR1 SGHTA and CDR2 FQGTGA. The CDR3 length is 17 residues. The CDR3 sequence is CASGQYTPGLKQETQYF. In DNA form, the CDR3 reads TGTGCCAGCGGACAGTATACGCCGGGACTAAAACAAGAGACCCAGTACTTC.

J is TRBJ1-5 and V is TRBV6-2 or TRBV6-3; TRBD1 aligns across 7 bases. The CDR3 covers 17 residues. The J segment lost 1 base and the V segment lost 4 bases, leaving 10 bases of the junction unmatched. Germline values: CDR1 MNHEY, CDR2 SVGEGT. CDR3 loop: CASSSTTGKGSNQPQHF. DNA of the CDR3: TGTGCCAGCAGTTCCACGACAGGGAAGGGGAGCAATCAGCCCCAGCATTTT.

The chain uses TRBV2 and TRBJ1-2; 9 bases line up with TRBD1. From germline, CDR1 is SNHLY and CDR2 FYNNEI. V gave up 6 bases and J gave up 6 bases; unmatched junction bases: 5. The CDR3 length is 13 residues. The CDR3 DNA sequence: TGTGCCAGCAGGGGGGACAGGGAGAATGGCTACACCTTC. Amino acids: CASRGDRENGYTF.

This clonotype appeared a single time. The genes are TRBV6-2 or TRBV6-3 and TRBJ2-3; no clear D. Germline CDR1 and CDR2: MNHEY and SVGEGT. This CDR3 has 15 amino acids. V was cut by 0 bases and J by 2 bases, with 9 bases left in between. This CDR3 reads CASSYSGAVTDTQYF. The CDR3 DNA follows: TGTGCCAGCAGTTACTCAGGTGCAGTCACAGATACGCAGTATTTT.

V and J are TRBV12-3 or TRBV12-4 and TRBJ2-7; D not resolved. CDR3 size: 13 residues. Between the trimmed V and J ends, which lost 4 bases and 2 bases, there was a span of 9 bases. The CDR3 reads CASSSSSAYEQYF. In DNA form, the CDR3 reads TGTGCCAGCAGTTCCAGTTCGGCCTACGAGCAGTACTTC.

This clonotype was observed a few times. This CDR3 reads CASSYDRGGVNTEAFF. DNA for the CDR3: TGTGCCAGCAGCTACGACAGGGGAGGGGTGAACACTGAAGCTTTCTTT. The chain employs TRBV7-8 and TRBJ1-1, with TRBD1 matching over 8 bases. The CDR3 spans 16 residues. In germline, CDR1 is SGHVS, CDR2 FQNEAQ. Trimming removed 4 bases from V and 0 bases from J; junction bases left unmatched: 7.

The V call is TRBV6-2 or TRBV6-3, the J call TRBJ2-7; tentatively, D is TRBD1 or TRBD2 (5 bases each). CDR1 MNHEY and CDR2 SVGEGT come from the germline V gene. V shed 4 bases and J shed 7 bases, with 20 bases lying between them. The CDR3 has 15 amino acids. CDR3 region: CASSSAGTGLGEQYF. CDR3 nucleotides: TGTGCCAGCAGTTCGGCCGGGACCGGACTGGGGGAGCAGTACTTC.